The subject of this entry is one TCR beta chain. Antigen unknown. This record belongs to a study of shared clonotypes between healthy human individuals. Naive CD45RA+ and memory CD45RA-negative subsets were split from CD4+ cells. The CDR3 loop spans 14 amino acids. The germline V gene encodes CDR1 SEHNR and CDR2 FQNEAQ (reference sequence). V shed 5 bases and J shed 2 bases, with 12 bases lying between them. Study-wide results and caveats: About 5% was the fraction of naive CD4 clonotypes found shared across a few donors. Generally, estimated richness proved larger in naive subsets than it did in memory subsets.

As handled by the study authors: Junction-only sequences without quality scores were provided by ImmunoSEQ, so filtering was different. The repertoire was sequenced with immunoSEQ multiplex PCR; TCRdb's copy has only in-frame clones and lacks some. From that table come the V and J calls and clone size; the DNA was used to work out D and trimming. This sample has about 1,500,000 clones, with around 95% found just once. Sequencing input: naive CD4+ T cells sorted from blood. The subset: CD45RA+ positively selected. The receptor was isolated from a man aged 30 to 45 in good health. V and J are TRBV7-9 and TRBJ2-5; D is undetermined. The CDR3 nucleotides are TGTGCCAGCAGCCAATTGGGTTGGCAAGAGACCCAGTACTTC. It translates to CASSQLGWQETQYF.